This passage covers 7 T cell receptor beta chains from one sample sequenced in a study of neurological immune-mediated disorders (dated by TCRdb to about 2019). The method behind the library was 5' RACE. Data came from an Illumina HiSeq 2500. TCRdb ran its own pipeline on the public reads, namely fastp trimming at Q25 and MiXCR clone calling, and kept in-frame beta chains. Each entry merges the rows of one CDR3 protein and shows their most common DNA and genes. The sample table lists 87,000 or so distinct CDR3 sequences, around 3.3% of them with a count of one. The ten largest clones represent around 6% of the sample. Input material: PBMCs. These receptors were collected from a woman between 18 and 29 years old with multiple sclerosis.

This clonotype was counted ten times or more. The CDR3: CRGGGYTF. Here the CDR3 DNA reads TGCAGGGGGGGTGGCTACACCTTC. This chain connects TRBV20-1 to TRBJ1-2, with a tentative D call TRBD1 (5 bases). This CDR3 comprises 8 residues. Looked up from germline, CDR1 is DFQATT and CDR2 is SNEGSKA (reference sequence).

This clonotype was recorded only once. A single base separates this from a much larger clone, so it may be a read error. In this CDR3 the conserved last residue, phenylalanine or tryptophan, is missing, so a read error is likely. The CDR3 DNA reads as TGTGCCAGCTTAAGCCTCAGGTCCTTGTGGGGTGGCTACACCTTA. It yields the protein CASLSLRSLWGGYTL. V is TRBV12-3 or TRBV12-4 and J is TRBJ1-2, with D uncertain. This CDR3 is built from 15 residues. V gave up 8 bases and J gave up 7 bases, with 23 bases separating them.

This clonotype was seen many times. The chain combines TRBV29-1 with TRBJ2-6, with TRBD1 matching 8 bases. CDR3 length: 16 amino acids. J gave up 0 bases and V 4 bases, and 5 bases lay outside the gene matches. Germline assignment: CDR1 SQVTM and CDR2 ANQGSEA. CDR3 DNA: TGCAGCGTTGGGACAGGGCGTCCCTCTGGGGCCAACGTCCTGACTTTC. This codes for CSVGTGRPSGANVLTF.

The genes are TRBV20-1 and TRBJ1-2; 7 bases align to TRBD1. This CDR3 has 12 amino acids. The V gene's germline CDR1 is DFQATT and CDR2 SNEGSKA (reference sequence). J gave up 8 bases and V 3 bases, and 6 bases lay outside the gene matches. The CDR3 reads CSASEQGKGYTF. The CDR3 DNA reads TGCAGTGCTAGCGAACAGGGGAAAGGCTACACCTTC.

Notes on this clonotype: A much larger clone lies a single base off, so this may be a read error. Because the CDR3 is missing its conserved closing phenylalanine or tryptophan, this is likely a read error. The genes are TRBV29-1 and TRBJ2-5, with D perhaps given as TRBD1 or TRBD2 (6 bases each). The CDR3 spans 13 residues. V lost 2 bases, J lost 5 bases, and 12 bases lay in between. The germline V gene has CDR1 SQVTM and CDR2 ANQGSEA. The DNA of the CDR3 is TGCAGCGTTGAACAGGTGGGGGGCGAGACCCAGTACTGC. Translated: CSVEQVGGETQYC.

The V call is TRBV28, the J call TRBJ2-1, with 8 positions matching TRBD2. The V gene's germline CDR1 is MDHEN and CDR2 SYDVKM. V shed 2 bases and J 7 bases; nucleotides not matched to a gene: 7. This CDR3 is 15 amino acids long. The CDR3 is CASSLTGRAGNEQFF. CDR3 coding DNA: TGTGCCAGCAGTTTAACCGGGAGGGCGGGGAATGAGCAGTTCTTC.

This clonotype was observed many times. The chain carries TRBV5-1 and TRBJ1-2, with a tentative D call TRBD1 (6 bases). This CDR3 has 15 amino acids. Germline V gene data show CDR1 as SGHRS and CDR2 as YFSETQ. Trimming took 0 bases from V and 7 from J, leaving 16 bases between them. CDR3 in DNA: TGCGCCAGCAGCTTGGTCGAAGGGGGATTATCTGGCTACACCTTC. It translates to CASSLVEGGLSGYTF.